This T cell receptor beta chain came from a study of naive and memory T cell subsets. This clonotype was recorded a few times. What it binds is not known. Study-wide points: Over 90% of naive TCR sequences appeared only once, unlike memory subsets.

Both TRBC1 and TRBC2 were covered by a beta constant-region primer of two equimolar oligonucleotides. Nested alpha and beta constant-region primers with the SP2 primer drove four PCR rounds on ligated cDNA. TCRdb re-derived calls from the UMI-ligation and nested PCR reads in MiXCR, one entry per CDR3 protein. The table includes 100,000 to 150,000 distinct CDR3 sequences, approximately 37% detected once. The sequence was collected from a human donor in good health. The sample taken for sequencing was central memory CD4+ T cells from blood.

CDR3 sequence: CASSLVAGKGNTGELFF. DNA for the CDR3: TGTGCCAGCAGCTTAGTTGCAGGGAAGGGGAACACCGGGGAGCTGTTTTTT. This chain connects TRBV7-8 to TRBJ2-2, with D possibly being TRBD1 (5 bases). Germline V gives CDR1 SGHVS, CDR2 FQNEAQ. With 1 base removed from V and 1 base from J, the gap between germline ends came to 13 bases. The CDR3 extends over 17 amino acids.